This section outlines one T cell receptor beta chain sequence together with its context. Its antigen remains unknown. This specimen comes from a study of cytomegalovirus exposure and HLA in healthy donors. Study outcomes and limitations: There were 150 or so TCR beta chains listed as cytomegalovirus-associated.

In the PCR, 60 Vbeta and 13 Jbeta primers were used. How the authors handled the data: Roughly 80 million unique TCR beta chains, 10 million to 14 million shared, were counted in a later analysis. The data were produced by immunoSEQ multiplex PCR, yet TCRdb's version contains in-frame clones alone and is incomplete. That table is the source of V, J and clone size, and D and trimming were worked out from the DNA. The sample has 75,000 to 90,000 clones; roughly 61% are singletons. Trimming shortened V by 3 bases and J by 3 bases, and 8 bases separated the two germline ends. The CDR3 spans 14 residues. Germline-derived CDR1 and CDR2 are KGHSH and LQKENI.

J is TRBJ1-4 and V is TRBV18, with a tentative D call TRBD1 (5 bases). The receptor comes from a woman in her forties in good health and CMV-seropositive. Material: PBMCs. CDR3 sequence reads: CASSPFRANEKLFF. The CDR3 DNA follows: TGTGCCAGCTCACCGTTCAGGGCTAATGAAAAACTGTTTTTT.